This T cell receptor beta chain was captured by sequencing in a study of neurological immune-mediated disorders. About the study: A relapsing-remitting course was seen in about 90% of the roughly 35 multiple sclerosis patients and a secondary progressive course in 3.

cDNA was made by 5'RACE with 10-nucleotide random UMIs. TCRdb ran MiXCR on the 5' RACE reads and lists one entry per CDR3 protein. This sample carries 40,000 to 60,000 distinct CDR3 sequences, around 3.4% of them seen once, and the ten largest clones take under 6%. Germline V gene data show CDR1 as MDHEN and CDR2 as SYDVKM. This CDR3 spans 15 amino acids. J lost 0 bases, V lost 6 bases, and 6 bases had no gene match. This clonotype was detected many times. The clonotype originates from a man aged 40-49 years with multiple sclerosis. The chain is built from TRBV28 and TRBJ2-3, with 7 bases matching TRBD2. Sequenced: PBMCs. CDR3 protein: CASSLGGTSTDTQYF. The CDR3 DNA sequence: TGTGCCAGCAGCCTGGGAGGGACTAGCACAGATACGCAGTATTTT.